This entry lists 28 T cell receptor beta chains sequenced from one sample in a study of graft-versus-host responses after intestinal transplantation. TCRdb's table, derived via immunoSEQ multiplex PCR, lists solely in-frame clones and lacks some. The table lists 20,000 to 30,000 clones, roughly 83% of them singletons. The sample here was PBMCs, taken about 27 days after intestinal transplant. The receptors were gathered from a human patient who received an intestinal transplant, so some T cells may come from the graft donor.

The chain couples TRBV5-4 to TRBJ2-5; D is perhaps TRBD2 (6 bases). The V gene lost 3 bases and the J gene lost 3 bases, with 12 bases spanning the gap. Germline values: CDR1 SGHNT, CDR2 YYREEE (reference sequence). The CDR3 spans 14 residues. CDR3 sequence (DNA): TGTGCCAGCAGCTCGCGGGATATCAAAGAGACCCAGTACTTC. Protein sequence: CASSSRDIKETQYF.

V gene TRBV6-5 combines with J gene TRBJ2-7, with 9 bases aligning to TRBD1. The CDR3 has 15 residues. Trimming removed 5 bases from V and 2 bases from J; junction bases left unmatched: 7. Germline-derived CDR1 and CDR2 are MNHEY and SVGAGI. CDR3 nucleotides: TGTGCCAGCAGTCCCACAGGGGGCTTGCCCTACGAGCAGTACTTC. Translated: CASSPTGGLPYEQYF.

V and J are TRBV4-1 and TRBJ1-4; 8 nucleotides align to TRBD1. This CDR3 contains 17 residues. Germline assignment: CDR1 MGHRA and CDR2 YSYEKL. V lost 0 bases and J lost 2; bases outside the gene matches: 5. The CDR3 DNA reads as TGCGCCAGCAGCCAAGAAGGGCAGGGGGCTACTAATGAAAAACTGTTTTTT. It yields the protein CASSQEGQGATNEKLFF.

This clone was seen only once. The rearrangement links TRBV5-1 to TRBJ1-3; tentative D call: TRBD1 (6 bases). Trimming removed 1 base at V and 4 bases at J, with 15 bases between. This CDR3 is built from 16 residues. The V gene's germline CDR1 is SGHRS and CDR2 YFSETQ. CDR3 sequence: CASSLNRVGIGNTIYF. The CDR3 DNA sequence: TGCGCCAGCAGCTTGAACAGGGTGGGAATCGGAAACACCATATATTTT.

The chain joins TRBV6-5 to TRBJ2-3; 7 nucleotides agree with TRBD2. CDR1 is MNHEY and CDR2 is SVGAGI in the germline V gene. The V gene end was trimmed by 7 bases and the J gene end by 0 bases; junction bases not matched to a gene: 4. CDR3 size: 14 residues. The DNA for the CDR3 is TGTGCCAGCAAGCGGGGTCTCAGCACAGATACGCAGTATTTT. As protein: CASKRGLSTDTQYF.

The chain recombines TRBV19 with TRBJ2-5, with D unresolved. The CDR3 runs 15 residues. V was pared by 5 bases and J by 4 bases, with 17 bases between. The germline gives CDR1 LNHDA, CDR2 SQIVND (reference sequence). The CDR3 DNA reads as TGTGCCAGTAGTGACATCGAGGATACTGTAGAGACCCAGTACTTC. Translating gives CASSDIEDTVETQYF.

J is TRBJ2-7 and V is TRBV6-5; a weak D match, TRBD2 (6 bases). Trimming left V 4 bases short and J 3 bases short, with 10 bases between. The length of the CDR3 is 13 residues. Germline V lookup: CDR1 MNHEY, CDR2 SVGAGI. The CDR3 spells CASSWGLNYEQYF. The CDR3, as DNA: TGTGCCAGCAGTTGGGGACTTAACTACGAGCAGTACTTC.

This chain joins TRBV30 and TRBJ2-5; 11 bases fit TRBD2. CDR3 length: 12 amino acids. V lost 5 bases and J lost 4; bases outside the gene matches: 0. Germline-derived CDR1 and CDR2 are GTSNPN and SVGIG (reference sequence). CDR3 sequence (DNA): TGTGCCTGGGGACTAGCGGGAGAGACCCAGTACTTC. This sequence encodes CAWGLAGETQYF.

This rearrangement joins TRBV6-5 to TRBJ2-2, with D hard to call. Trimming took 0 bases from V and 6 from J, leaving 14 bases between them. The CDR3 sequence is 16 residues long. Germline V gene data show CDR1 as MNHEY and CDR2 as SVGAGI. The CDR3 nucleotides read TGTGCCAGCAGTTACTCGGGCTCGCCGTACGCCGGGGAGCTGTTTTTT. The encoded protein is CASSYSGSPYAGELFF.

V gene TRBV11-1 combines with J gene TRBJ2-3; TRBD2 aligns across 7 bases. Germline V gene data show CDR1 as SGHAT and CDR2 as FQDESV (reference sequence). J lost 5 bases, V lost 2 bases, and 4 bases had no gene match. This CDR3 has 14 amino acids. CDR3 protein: CASSLFAGEDTQYF. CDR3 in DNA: TGTGCCAGCAGCTTATTCGCGGGAGAAGATACGCAGTATTTT.

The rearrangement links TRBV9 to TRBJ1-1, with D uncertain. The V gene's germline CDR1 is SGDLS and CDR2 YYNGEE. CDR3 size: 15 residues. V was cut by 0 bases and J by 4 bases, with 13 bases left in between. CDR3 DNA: TGTGCCAGCAGCGTAGTAGGGTCTCAAGGCACTGAAGCTTTCTTT. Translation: CASSVVGSQGTEAFF.

CDR3 nucleotides: TGTGCCAGTAGTATAGATCGCGGCACAGATACGCAGTATTTT. Amino acid sequence: CASSIDRGTDTQYF. The chain recombines TRBV19 with TRBJ2-3; no definite D call. From germline, CDR1 is LNHDA and CDR2 SQIVND (reference sequence). The CDR3 is made up of 14 amino acids. The V and J ends lost 0 bases and 1 base respectively, with 5 bases between them.

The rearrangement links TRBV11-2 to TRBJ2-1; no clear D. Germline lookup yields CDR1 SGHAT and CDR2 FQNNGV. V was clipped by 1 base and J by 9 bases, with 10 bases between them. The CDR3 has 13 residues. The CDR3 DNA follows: TGTGCCAGCAGCTTAGTAACTCAGTCTGAGCAGTTCTTC. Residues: CASSLVTQSEQFF. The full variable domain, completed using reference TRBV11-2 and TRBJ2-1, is EAGVAQSPRYKIIEKRQSVAFWCNPISGHATLYWYQQILGQGPKLLIQFQNNGVVDDSQLPKDRFSAERLKGVDSTLKIQPAKLEDSAVYLCASSLVTQSEQFFGPGTRLTVL.

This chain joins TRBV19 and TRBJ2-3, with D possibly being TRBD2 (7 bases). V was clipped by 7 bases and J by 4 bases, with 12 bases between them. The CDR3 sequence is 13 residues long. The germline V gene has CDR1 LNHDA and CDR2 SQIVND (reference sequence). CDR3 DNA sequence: TGTGCCAGTAACGGGGGGCAAGCAGATACGCAGTATTTT. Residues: CASNGGQADTQYF. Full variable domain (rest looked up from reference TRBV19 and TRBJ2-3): DGGITQSPKYLFRKEGQNVTLSCEQNLNHDAMYWYRQDPGQGLRLIYYSQIVNDFQKGDIAEGYSVSREKKESFPLTVTSAQKNPTAFYLCASNGGQADTQYFGPGTRLTVL.

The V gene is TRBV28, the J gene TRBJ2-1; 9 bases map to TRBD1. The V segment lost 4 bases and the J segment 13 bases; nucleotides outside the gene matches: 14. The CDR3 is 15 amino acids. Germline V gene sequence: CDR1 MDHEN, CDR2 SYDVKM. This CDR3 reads CASSSAGTGPFEQFF. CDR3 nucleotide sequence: TGTGCCAGCAGTTCTGCCGGGACAGGGCCCTTCGAACAGTTCTTC.

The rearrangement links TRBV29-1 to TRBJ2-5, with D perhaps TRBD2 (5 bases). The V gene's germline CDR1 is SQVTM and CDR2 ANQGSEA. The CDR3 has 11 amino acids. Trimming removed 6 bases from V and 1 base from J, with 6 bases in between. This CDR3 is CSVDFQETQYF. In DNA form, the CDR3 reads TGCAGCGTGGACTTCCAAGAGACCCAGTACTTC.

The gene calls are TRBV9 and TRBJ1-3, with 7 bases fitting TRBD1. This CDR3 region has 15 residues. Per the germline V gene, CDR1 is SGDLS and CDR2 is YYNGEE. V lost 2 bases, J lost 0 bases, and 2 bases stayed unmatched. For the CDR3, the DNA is TGTGCCAGCAGCGTTGGGACAGTCTCTGGAAACACCATATATTTT. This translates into CASSVGTVSGNTIYF.

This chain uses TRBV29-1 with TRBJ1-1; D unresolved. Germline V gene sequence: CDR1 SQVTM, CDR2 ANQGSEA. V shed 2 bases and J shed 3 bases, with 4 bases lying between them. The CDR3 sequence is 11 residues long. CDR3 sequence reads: CSVEYDTEAFF. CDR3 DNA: TGCAGCGTTGAATATGACACTGAAGCTTTCTTT.

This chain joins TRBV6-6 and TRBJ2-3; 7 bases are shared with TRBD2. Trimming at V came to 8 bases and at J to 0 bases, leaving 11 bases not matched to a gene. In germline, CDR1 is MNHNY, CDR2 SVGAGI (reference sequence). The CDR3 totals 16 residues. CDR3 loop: CASQNGEGWSTDTQYF. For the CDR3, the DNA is TGTGCCAGCCAAAATGGGGAGGGCTGGAGCACAGATACGCAGTATTTT.

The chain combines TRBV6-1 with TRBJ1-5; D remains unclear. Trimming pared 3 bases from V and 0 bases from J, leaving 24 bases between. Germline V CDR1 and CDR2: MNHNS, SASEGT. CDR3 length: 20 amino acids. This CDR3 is CASSDPTQRKSFYSNQPQHF. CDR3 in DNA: TGTGCCAGCAGTGACCCGACCCAGCGAAAAAGCTTCTATAGCAATCAGCCCCAGCATTTT.

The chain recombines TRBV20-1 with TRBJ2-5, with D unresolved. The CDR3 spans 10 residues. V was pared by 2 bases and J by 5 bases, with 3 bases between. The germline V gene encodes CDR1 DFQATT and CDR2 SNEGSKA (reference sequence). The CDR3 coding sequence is TGCAGTGCTAGATTTGAGACCCAGTACTTC. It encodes CSARFETQYF.

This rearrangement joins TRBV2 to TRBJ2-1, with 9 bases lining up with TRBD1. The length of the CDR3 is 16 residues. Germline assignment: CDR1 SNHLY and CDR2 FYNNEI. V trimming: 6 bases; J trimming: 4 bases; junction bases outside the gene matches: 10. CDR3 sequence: CASSGTGNGLYNEQFF. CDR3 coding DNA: TGTGCCAGCAGCGGGACAGGGAACGGGTTATACAATGAGCAGTTCTTC.

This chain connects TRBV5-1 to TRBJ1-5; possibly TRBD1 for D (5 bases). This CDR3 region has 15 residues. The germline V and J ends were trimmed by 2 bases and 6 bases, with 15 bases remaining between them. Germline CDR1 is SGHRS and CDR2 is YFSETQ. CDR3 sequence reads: CASSLKGTRAQPQHF. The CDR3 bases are TGCGCCAGCAGCTTAAAAGGGACCAGGGCTCAGCCCCAGCATTTT.

In DNA, the CDR3 is TGTGCCAGCAGTTACTCCGGCGCACCCAACTATGGCTACACCTTC. Its protein is CASSYSGAPNYGYTF. This chain links TRBV6-5 with TRBJ1-2; the D is unclear. The CDR3 spans 15 residues. Trimming removed 0 bases at V and 2 bases at J, with 10 bases between. Germline V lookup: CDR1 MNHEY, CDR2 SVGAGI.

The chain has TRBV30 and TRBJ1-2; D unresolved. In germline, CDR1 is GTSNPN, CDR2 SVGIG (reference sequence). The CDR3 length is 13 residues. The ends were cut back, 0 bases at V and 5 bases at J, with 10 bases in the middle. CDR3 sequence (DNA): TGTGCCTGGAGTGTACAAAGGGTTTATGGCTACACCTTC. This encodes CAWSVQRVYGYTF.

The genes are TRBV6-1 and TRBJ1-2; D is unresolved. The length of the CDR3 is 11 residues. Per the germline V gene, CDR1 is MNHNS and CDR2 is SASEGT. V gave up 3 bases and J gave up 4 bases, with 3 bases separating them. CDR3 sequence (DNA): TGTGCCAGCAGTGAGAGCTATGGCTACACCTTC. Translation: CASSESYGYTF.

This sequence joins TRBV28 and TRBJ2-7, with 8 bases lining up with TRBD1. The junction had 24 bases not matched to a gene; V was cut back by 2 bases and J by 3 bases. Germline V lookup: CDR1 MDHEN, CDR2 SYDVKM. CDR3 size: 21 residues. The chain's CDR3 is CASSLPARVGGNRGFNYEQYF. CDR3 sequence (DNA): TGTGCCAGCAGTTTACCCGCTCGGGTGGGGGGAAACAGGGGGTTTAACTACGAGCAGTACTTC.

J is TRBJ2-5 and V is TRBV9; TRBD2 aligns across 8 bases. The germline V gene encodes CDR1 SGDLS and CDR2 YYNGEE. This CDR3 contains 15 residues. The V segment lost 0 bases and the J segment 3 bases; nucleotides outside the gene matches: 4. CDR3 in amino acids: CASSVGSGDKETQYF. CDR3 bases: TGTGCCAGCAGCGTAGGTAGCGGGGACAAAGAGACCCAGTACTTC.